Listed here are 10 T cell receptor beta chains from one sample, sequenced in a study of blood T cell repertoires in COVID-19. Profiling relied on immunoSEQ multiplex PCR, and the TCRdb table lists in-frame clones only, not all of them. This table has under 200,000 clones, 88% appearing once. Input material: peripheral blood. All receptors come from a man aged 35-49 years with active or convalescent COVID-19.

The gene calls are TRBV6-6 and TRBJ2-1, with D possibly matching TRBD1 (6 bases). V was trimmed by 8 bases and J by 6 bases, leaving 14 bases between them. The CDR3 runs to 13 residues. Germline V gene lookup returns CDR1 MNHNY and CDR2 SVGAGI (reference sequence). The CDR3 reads CASLLGAGNEQFF. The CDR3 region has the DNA TGTGCCAGCCTCCTGGGGGCGGGCAATGAGCAGTTCTTC.

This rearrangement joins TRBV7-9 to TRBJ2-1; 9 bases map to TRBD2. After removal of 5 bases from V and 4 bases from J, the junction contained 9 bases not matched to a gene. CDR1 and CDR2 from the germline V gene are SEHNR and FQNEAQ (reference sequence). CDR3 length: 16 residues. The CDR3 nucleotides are TGTGCCAGCAGCCCACCGCTAGCGGGAAGATACAATGAGCAGTTCTTC. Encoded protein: CASSPPLAGRYNEQFF.

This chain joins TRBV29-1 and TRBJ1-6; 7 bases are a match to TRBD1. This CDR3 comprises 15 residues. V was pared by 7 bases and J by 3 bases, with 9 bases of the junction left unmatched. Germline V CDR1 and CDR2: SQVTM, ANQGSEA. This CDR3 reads CSAMTGTSYNSPLHF. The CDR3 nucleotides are TGCAGCGCAATGACAGGGACCAGCTATAATTCACCCCTCCACTTT.

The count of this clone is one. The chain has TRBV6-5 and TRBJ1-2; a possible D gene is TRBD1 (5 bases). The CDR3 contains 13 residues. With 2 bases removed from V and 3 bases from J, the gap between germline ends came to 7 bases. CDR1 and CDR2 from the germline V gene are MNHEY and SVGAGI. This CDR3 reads CASSYGADYGYTF. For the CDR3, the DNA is TGTGCCAGCAGTTACGGGGCAGACTATGGCTACACCTTC.

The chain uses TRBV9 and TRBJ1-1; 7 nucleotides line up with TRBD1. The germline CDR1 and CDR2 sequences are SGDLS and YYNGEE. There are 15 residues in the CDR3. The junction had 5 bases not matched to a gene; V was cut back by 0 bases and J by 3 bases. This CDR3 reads CASSVVGQGDTEAFF. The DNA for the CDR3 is TGTGCCAGCAGCGTAGTAGGGCAGGGGGACACTGAAGCTTTCTTT.

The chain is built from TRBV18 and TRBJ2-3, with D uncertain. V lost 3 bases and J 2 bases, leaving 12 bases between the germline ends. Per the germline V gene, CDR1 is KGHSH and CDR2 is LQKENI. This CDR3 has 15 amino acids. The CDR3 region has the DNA TGTGCCAGCTCACCCCGAGACAAGATCACAGATACGCAGTATTTT. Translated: CASSPRDKITDTQYF.

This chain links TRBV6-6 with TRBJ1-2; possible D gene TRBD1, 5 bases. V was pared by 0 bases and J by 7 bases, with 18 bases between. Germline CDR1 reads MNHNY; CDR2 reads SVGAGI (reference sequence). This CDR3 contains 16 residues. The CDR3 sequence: CASSYSPGLGDSGYTF. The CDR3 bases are TGTGCCAGCAGTTACTCCCCAGGGCTTGGCGATAGTGGCTACACCTTC.

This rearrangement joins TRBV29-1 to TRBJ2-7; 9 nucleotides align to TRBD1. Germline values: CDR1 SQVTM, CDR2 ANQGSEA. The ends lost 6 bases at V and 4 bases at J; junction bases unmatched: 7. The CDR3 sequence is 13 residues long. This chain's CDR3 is CSVSGTGIYEQYF. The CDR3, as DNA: TGCAGCGTGTCCGGGACAGGGATATACGAGCAGTACTTC.

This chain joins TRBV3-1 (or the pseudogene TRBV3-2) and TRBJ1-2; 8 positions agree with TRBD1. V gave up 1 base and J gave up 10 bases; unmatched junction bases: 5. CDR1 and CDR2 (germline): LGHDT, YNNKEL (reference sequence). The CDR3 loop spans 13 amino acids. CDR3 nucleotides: TGTGCCAGCAGCCAAGCTGGACAGGGTGACTACACCTTC. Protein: CASSQAGQGDYTF.

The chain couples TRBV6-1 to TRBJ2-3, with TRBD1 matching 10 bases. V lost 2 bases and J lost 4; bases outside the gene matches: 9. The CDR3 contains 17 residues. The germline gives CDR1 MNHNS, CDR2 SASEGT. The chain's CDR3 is CASSEFFGTGDADTQYF. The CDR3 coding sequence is TGTGCCAGCAGTGAATTTTTCGGGACAGGGGATGCAGATACGCAGTATTTT.